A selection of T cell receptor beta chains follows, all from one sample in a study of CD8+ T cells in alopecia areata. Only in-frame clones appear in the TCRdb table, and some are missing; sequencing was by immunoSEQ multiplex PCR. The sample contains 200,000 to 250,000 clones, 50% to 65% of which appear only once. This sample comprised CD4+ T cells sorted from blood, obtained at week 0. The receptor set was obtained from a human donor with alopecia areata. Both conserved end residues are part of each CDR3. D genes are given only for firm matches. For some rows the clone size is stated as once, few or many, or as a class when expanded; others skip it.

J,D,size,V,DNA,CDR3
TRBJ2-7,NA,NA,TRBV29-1,TGCAGCGTTGTCATGGACGACAGGCCTACCTACGAGCAGTACTTC,CSVVMDDRPTYEQYF
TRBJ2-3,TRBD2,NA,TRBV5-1,TGCGCCAGCAGCTTGGGACTAGCCCCCACAGATACGCAGTATTTT,CASSLGLAPTDTQYF
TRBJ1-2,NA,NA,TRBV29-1,TGCAGCGTCAGTCGCCTGGGCGCCCGCTATGGCTACACCTTC,CSVSRLGARYGYTF
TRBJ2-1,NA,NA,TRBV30,TGTGCCTGGAGTGACAGGGTCCCCTACAATGAGCAGTTCTTC,CAWSDRVPYNEQFF
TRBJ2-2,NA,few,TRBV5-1,TGCGCCAGCATGGCCGCGAACACCGGGGAGCTGTTTTTT,CASMAANTGELFF
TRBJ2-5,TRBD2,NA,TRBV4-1,TGCGCCAGCAGCCACGGACTAGCGGGAGACGGGACCCAGTACTTC,CASSHGLAGDGTQYF
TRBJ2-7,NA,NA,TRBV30,TGTGCCTGGAGTGTGGGCGGGATGCAGTACTTC,CAWSVGGMQYF
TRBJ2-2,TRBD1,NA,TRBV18,TGTGCCAGCTCACCCCCCGGGACAGTCCTCACCGGGGAGCTGTTTTTT,CASSPPGTVLTGELFF
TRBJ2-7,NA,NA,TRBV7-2,TGTGCCAGCAGCTTCATCAGGGTGACCGAGCAGTACTTC,CASSFIRVTEQYF
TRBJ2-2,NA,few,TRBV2,TGTGCCAGCAGGGCGACTAGTTTGGTGGCCGGGGAGCTGTTTTTT,CASRATSLVAGELFF
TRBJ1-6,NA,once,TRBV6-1,TGTGCCAGCAGTGAATGGCCAGGCCCCAATTCACCCCTCCACTTT,CASSEWPGPNSPLHF
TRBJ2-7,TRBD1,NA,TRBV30,TGTGCCTGGAGTAGACAGGGCTTGTACGAGCAGTACTTC,CAWSRQGLYEQYF
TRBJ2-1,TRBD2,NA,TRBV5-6,TGTGCCAGCAGCCCCAGACTAGCGGTTTACCGGGACAATGAGCAGTTCTTC,CASSPRLAVYRDNEQFF
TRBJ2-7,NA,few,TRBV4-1,TGCGCCAGCAGCCAATCAAAGGAGGGTAGATACGAGCAGTACTTC,CASSQSKEGRYEQYF
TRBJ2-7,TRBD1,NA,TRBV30,TGTGCCTGGAGCGCCCGACAGGGAGACGAGCAGTACTTC,CAWSARQGDEQYF
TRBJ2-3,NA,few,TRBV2,TGTGCCAGCGAAGGTGATACGCAGTATTTT,CASEGDTQYF
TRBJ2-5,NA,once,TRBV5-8,TGTGCCAGCAGCTCCATCCCCTCAGGGTACCAAGAGACCCAGTACTTC,CASSSIPSGYQETQYF
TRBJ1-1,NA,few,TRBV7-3,TGTGCCAGCAGCCCACCTCCATTTGGAGGGAAGGCTGAAGCTTTCTTT,CASSPPPFGGKAEAFF
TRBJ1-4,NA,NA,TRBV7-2,TGTGCCATCCCACTTGGGAGTACGAATGAAAAACTGTTTTTT,CAIPLGSTNEKLFF
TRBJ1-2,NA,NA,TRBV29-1,TGCAGCGTTGAAAGGAGACAGGCGATCGGTGGCTACACCTTC,CSVERRQAIGGYTF
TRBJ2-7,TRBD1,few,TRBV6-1,TGTGCCAGCAGTGAAGGACCAGGGGGCCCCTACGAGCAGTACTTC,CASSEGPGGPYEQYF
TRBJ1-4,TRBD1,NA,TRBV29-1,TGCAGCGTTGGTGACAGGGGTGGTGAAAAACTGTTTTTT,CSVGDRGGEKLFF
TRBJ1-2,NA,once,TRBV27,TGTGCCAGCAGTCCCAGTCAGCGACCATATGGCTACACCTTC,CASSPSQRPYGYTF
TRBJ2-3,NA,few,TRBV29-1,TGCAGCGTTGGTCTCCTCCGGCAGGGGACAGATACGCAGTATTTT,CSVGLLRQGTDTQYF
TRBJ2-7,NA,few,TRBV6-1,TGTGCCAGCAGTGCGGGTTTCAGCTCCTACGAGCAGTACTTC,CASSAGFSSYEQYF
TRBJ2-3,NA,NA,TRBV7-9,TGTGCCAGCAGCCGGGGGATCACAGATACGCAGTATTTT,CASSRGITDTQYF
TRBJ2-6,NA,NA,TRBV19,TGTGCCTCGGGCCGCCCCTCTGGGGCCAACGTCCTGACTTTC,CASGRPSGANVLTF
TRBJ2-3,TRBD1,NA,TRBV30,TGTGCCTGGAGTAGGGGACAGGGACCAGATACGCAGTATTTT,CAWSRGQGPDTQYF
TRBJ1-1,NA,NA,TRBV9,TGTGCCAGCAGCCCTAAGACAGGTCTAAGAGAAGCTTTCTTT,CASSPKTGLREAFF
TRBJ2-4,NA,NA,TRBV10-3,TGTGCCATCAGTGACGAGGGTAAAGGCAAAAACATTCAGTACTTC,CAISDEGKGKNIQYF
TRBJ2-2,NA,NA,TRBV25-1,TGTGCCAGCAGTGAATATAAGGGGAACACCGGGGAGCTGTTTTTT,CASSEYKGNTGELFF
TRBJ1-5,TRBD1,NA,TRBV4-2,TGTGCCAGCAGCCAAGAGGGGACAGTAAGCAATCAGCCCCAGCATTTT,CASSQEGTVSNQPQHF
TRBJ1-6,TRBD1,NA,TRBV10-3,TGTGCCATCAGGGTGGACAGGGCTAATTCACCCCTCCACTTT,CAIRVDRANSPLHF
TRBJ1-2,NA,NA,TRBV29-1,TGCAGCGTTGGTCCCGACGGCTATGGCTACACCTTC,CSVGPDGYGYTF
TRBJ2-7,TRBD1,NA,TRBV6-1,TGTGCCAGCAGTCCCAGGACAGGGGGCCCCTACGAGCAGTACTTC,CASSPRTGGPYEQYF
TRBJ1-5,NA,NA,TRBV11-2,TGTGCCAGCAGCGGTGGGGGCCAGCCCCAGCATTTT,CASSGGGQPQHF
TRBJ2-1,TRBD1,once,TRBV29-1,TGCAGCGTTGAGGGACAGGGGGATGAGCAGTTCTTC,CSVEGQGDEQFF
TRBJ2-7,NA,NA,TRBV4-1,TGCGCCAGCAGGCAAACCCGGAGGGGAACCTACGAGCAGTACTTC,CASRQTRRGTYEQYF
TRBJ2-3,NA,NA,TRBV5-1,TGCGCCAGCAGCTTGGGAGGGCCCACAGATACGCAGTATTTT,CASSLGGPTDTQYF
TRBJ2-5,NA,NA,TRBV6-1,TGTGCCAGCAGTGATCAGGTGGGAGCCCCCTCCCAGTACTTC,CASSDQVGAPSQYF
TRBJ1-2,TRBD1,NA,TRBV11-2,TGTGCCAGCAGCCCTGGGACAGAGTCTAACTATGGCTACACCTTC,CASSPGTESNYGYTF
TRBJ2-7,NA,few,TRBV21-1,TGTGCCAGCAGCAAAGTCCGGACACAGGCCTACGAGCAGTACTTC,CASSKVRTQAYEQYF
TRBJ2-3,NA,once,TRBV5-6,TGTGCCAGCAGCTTAGGACCCGGATCAGCGGATACGCAGTATTTT,CASSLGPGSADTQYF